Each of the 29 T cell receptor beta chains below was sequenced from the same sample in a study of shared T cell receptors in the human thymus. Sequenced by immunoSEQ multiplex PCR; TCRdb stores in-frame clones only, minus some. The sample lists about 380,000 clones, around 95% occurring once. The sequenced sample was thymocytes. The receptors shown here come from a human donor.

This sequence joins TRBV28 and TRBJ2-5; no clear D gene. Trimming took off 4 bases at V and 5 bases at J, with 14 bases between the two ends. There are 14 residues in the CDR3. Looked up from germline, CDR1 is MDHEN and CDR2 is SYDVKM. CDR3 in DNA: TGTGCCAGCAGTTCCCTTCCTGGGTGGGAGACCCAGTACTTC. Translation: CASSSLPGWETQYF.

The chain joins TRBV7-9 to TRBJ2-7; TRBD2 agrees at 11 bases. There are 17 residues in the CDR3. The germline V gene has CDR1 SEHNR and CDR2 FQNEAQ (reference sequence). Losses at the gene ends were 1 base for V and 4 bases for J; bases not matched to a gene: 9. In DNA, the CDR3 is TGTGCCAGCAGCTTAGTCCTAGCGGGAGGTGTAAGGTACGAGCAGTACTTC. Its protein product is CASSLVLAGGVRYEQYF.

V is TRBV19 and J is TRBJ2-3; D not certain. Germline-derived CDR1 and CDR2 are LNHDA and SQIVND (reference sequence). CDR3 size: 15 residues. The germline V and J ends were trimmed by 1 base and 8 bases, with 16 bases remaining between them. This CDR3 reads CASSIGRIGSVTQYF. DNA for the CDR3: TGTGCCAGTAGTATAGGACGCATCGGGTCAGTTACGCAGTATTTT.

The chain recombines TRBV6-1 with TRBJ2-7, with TRBD2 as a possible D gene (5 bases). The V gene lost 2 bases and the J gene lost 3 bases, with 20 bases spanning the gap. Germline CDR1 MNHNS, CDR2 SASEGT. The CDR3 is 17 amino acids. The CDR3 nucleotides read TGTGCCAGCAGTGAAATGGTGACGGCCCCCCGGGGCTACGAGCAGTACTTC. Its translation is CASSEMVTAPRGYEQYF.

The chain combines TRBV7-9 with TRBJ2-7, with 8 positions matching TRBD1. CDR3 length: 15 amino acids. Germline V gives CDR1 SEHNR, CDR2 FQNEAQ (reference sequence). V lost 4 bases to trimming and J lost 2 bases; unmatched junction nucleotides: 7. The CDR3 reads CASSSWTGRAYEQYF. The CDR3 DNA reads as TGTGCCAGCAGCTCCTGGACAGGGCGGGCCTACGAGCAGTACTTC. Full variable domain (missing parts from reference TRBV7-9 and TRBJ2-7): DTGVSQNPRHKITKRGQNVTFRCDPISEHNRLYWYRQTLGQGPEFLTYFQNEAQLEKSRLLSDRFSAERPKGSFSTLEIQRTEQGDSAMYLCASSSWTGRAYEQYFGPGTRLTVT.

The V call is TRBV27, the J call TRBJ1-2; possible D gene TRBD1, 5 bases. Trimming pared 3 bases from V and 2 bases from J, leaving 13 bases between. CDR1 MNHEY and CDR2 SMNVEV come from the germline V gene (reference sequence). This CDR3 is 15 amino acids long. CDR3 protein: CASSFGQGANYGYTF. The CDR3, as DNA: TGTGCCAGCAGTTTTGGGCAGGGTGCAAACTATGGCTACACCTTC.

The chain couples TRBV11-1 to TRBJ2-1; 8 bases match TRBD2. Trimming removed 1 base from V and 2 bases from J; junction bases left unmatched: 4. The CDR3 has 16 amino acids. Germline assignment: CDR1 SGHAT and CDR2 FQDESV (reference sequence). In DNA form, the CDR3 reads TGTGCCAGCAGCTTAGACGGGACTAGGACCTACAATGAGCAGTTCTTC. It encodes CASSLDGTRTYNEQFF.

The chain employs TRBV6-4 and TRBJ2-3; unclear D gene. In germline, CDR1 is MRHNA, CDR2 SNTAGT. The germline V and J ends were trimmed by 2 bases and 8 bases, with 17 bases remaining between them. This CDR3 is 15 amino acids long. The CDR3 bases are TGTGCCAGCAGTGACGGCCCCGTTGACATGGGTACGCAGTATTTT. As protein: CASSDGPVDMGTQYF.

The gene calls are TRBV27 and TRBJ2-3; D ambiguous. V dropped 5 bases and J dropped 0 bases, with 15 bases sitting between them. Germline V gene data show CDR1 as MNHEY and CDR2 as SMNVEV (reference sequence). CDR3 length equals 16 residues. As DNA, the CDR3 is TGTGCCAGCAGTCCGTACGACGGAACCAGCACAGATACGCAGTATTTT. This gives the protein CASSPYDGTSTDTQYF.

The chain is built from TRBV7-6 and TRBJ2-1; tentative D call: TRBD1 (5 bases). V was pared by 6 bases and J by 5 bases, with 8 bases between. The germline gives CDR1 SGHVS, CDR2 FNYEAQ. This CDR3 comprises 12 residues. Here the CDR3 reads CASRGPNNEQFF. In DNA form, the CDR3 reads TGTGCCAGCAGGGGGCCCAACAATGAGCAGTTCTTC. Filled out from reference TRBV7-6 and TRBJ2-1, the complete variable domain reads GAGVSQSPRYKVTKRGQDVALRCDPISGHVSLYWYRQALGQGPEFLTYFNYEAQQDKSGLPNDRFSAERPEGSISTLTIQRTEQRDSAMYRCASRGPNNEQFFGPGTRLTVL.

The chain couples TRBV14 to TRBJ2-3, with 12 bases aligning to TRBD2. The CDR3 loop spans 18 amino acids. The ends lost 3 bases at V and 2 bases at J; junction bases unmatched: 9. The germline V gene encodes CDR1 SGHDN and CDR2 FVKESK. The CDR3 is CASSQIRLAGDATDTQYF. In DNA, the CDR3 is TGTGCCAGCAGCCAGATACGACTAGCGGGAGATGCCACAGATACGCAGTATTTT.

The chain has TRBV30 and TRBJ1-2; TRBD1 aligns across 12 bases. Germline V lookup: CDR1 GTSNPN, CDR2 SVGIG (reference sequence). This CDR3 is 17 amino acids long. V lost 0 bases, J lost 6 bases, and 11 bases stayed unmatched. CDR3 sequence reads: CAWSVRRDRGRGNGYTF. CDR3 bases: TGTGCCTGGAGTGTACGGCGGGACAGGGGGCGCGGGAATGGCTACACCTTC.

The chain joins TRBV7-4 to TRBJ2-3; TRBD2 matches at 14 bases. Germline CDR1 SGHVT, CDR2 SQSDAQ. This CDR3 contains 16 residues. Germline trimming cut 4 bases from V and 7 bases from J; bases unmatched to any gene: 7. Here the CDR3 reads CASSWGTSGRGNTQYF. The DNA for the CDR3 is TGTGCCAGCAGCTGGGGGACTAGCGGGAGAGGTAATACGCAGTATTTT.

The chain employs TRBV28 and TRBJ1-2; D is unresolved. Germline V gene sequence: CDR1 MDHEN, CDR2 SYDVKM. CDR3 length: 11 residues. The V end lost 5 bases, the J end lost 7 bases, and 8 bases lay between the germline ends. The CDR3 reads CASSMGSGYTF. In DNA form, the CDR3 reads TGTGCCAGCAGTATGGGATCTGGCTACACCTTC.

The V and J genes are TRBV4-3 and TRBJ1-2; D ambiguous. The germline CDR1 and CDR2 sequences are LGHNA and YSLEER. V dropped 0 bases and J dropped 0 bases, with 20 bases sitting between them. This CDR3 has 19 amino acids. CDR3 residues: CASSQDVPTRSKANYGYTF. CDR3 DNA sequence: TGCGCCAGCAGCCAAGATGTCCCGACACGATCGAAGGCTAACTATGGCTACACCTTC.

The chain combines TRBV5-1 with TRBJ2-7; a possible D gene is TRBD2 (5 bases). Trimming took 3 bases from V and 1 from J, leaving 11 bases between them. Germline V CDR1 and CDR2: SGHRS, YFSETQ. The CDR3 consists of 14 residues. CDR3 nucleotides: TGCGCCAGCAGCTGGGAGACACCTTCCTACGAGCAGTACTTC. Encoded protein: CASSWETPSYEQYF.

This chain links TRBV11-2 with TRBJ2-7; D call uncertain. Deletions cut 0 bases from V and 3 bases from J, with 6 bases between. The CDR3 totals 13 residues. Germline V gene lookup returns CDR1 SGHAT and CDR2 FQNNGV. The CDR3 DNA follows: TGTGCCAGCAGCTTAGATCAATACTACGAGCAGTACTTC. Protein sequence: CASSLDQYYEQYF.

This clone is a singleton in its sample. The genes are TRBV19 and TRBJ2-3; D might be TRBD1 (6 bases). Germline V gene sequence: CDR1 LNHDA, CDR2 SQIVND (reference sequence). The CDR3 loop spans 15 amino acids. V dropped 4 bases and J dropped 0 bases, with 11 bases sitting between them. CDR3 coding DNA: TGTGCCAGTAGTAACGGACAGTTTAGCACAGATACGCAGTATTTT. Translating gives CASSNGQFSTDTQYF.

The rearrangement uses TRBV27 and TRBJ1-5, with D possibly being TRBD1 (5 bases). This CDR3 has 14 amino acids. Trimming took 5 bases from V and 7 from J, leaving 15 bases between them. CDR1 and CDR2 (germline): MNHEY, SMNVEV (reference sequence). The CDR3 region is CASSLWGGGQPQHF. The CDR3 region has the DNA TGTGCCAGCAGTCTCTGGGGGGGTGGACAGCCCCAGCATTTT.

The chain links TRBV6-1 to TRBJ2-7; 12 nucleotides agree with TRBD2. Looked up from germline, CDR1 is MNHNS and CDR2 is SASEGT. J gave up 1 base and V 1 base, and 8 bases lay outside the gene matches. This CDR3 comprises 18 residues. The CDR3 loop is CASSEDPSGRAWSYEQYF. CDR3 sequence (DNA): TGTGCCAGCAGTGAAGACCCTAGCGGGAGGGCCTGGTCCTACGAGCAGTACTTC.

The sample holds one count of this clone. The chain couples TRBV18 to TRBJ2-7, with a tentative D call TRBD2 (6 bases). The CDR3 sequence is 16 residues long. In germline, CDR1 is KGHSH, CDR2 LQKENI. Trimming took off 2 bases at V and 0 bases at J, with 14 bases between the two ends. Here the CDR3 reads CASSPYPAGGSYEQYF. CDR3 DNA: TGTGCCAGCTCACCATATCCCGCCGGGGGCTCCTACGAGCAGTACTTC.

The chain uses TRBV7-2 and TRBJ2-3; D might be TRBD2 (5 bases). V dropped 3 bases and J dropped 0 bases, with 7 bases sitting between them. There are 14 residues in the CDR3. Germline assignment: CDR1 SGHTA and CDR2 FQGNSA. This CDR3 is CASSFGNSTDTQYF. CDR3 nucleotide sequence: TGTGCCAGCAGCTTCGGGAATAGCACAGATACGCAGTATTTT.

The rearrangement joins TRBV9 to TRBJ1-2; D unclear. V dropped 7 bases and J dropped 7 bases, with 14 bases sitting between them. Germline loops: CDR1 SGDLS, CDR2 YYNGEE. The CDR3 has 12 residues. The DNA for the CDR3 is TGTGCCAGCGGCACCTCGAGCCGTGGCTACACCTTC. It specifies CASGTSSRGYTF.

The chain has TRBV6-1 and TRBJ1-1; the D is unclear. The CDR3 runs 15 residues. The V gene lost 10 bases and the J gene lost 0 bases, with 18 bases spanning the gap. The V gene's germline CDR1 is MNHNS and CDR2 SASEGT. In DNA, the CDR3 is TGTGCCACCTCCGTAGGGCCCCTGATGAACACTGAAGCTTTCTTT. Protein sequence: CATSVGPLMNTEAFF.

This chain uses TRBV5-8 with TRBJ2-7; a weak D match, TRBD2 (6 bases). Germline-derived CDR1 and CDR2 are SGHTS and YDEGEE. This CDR3 region has 16 residues. V lost 0 bases, J lost 2 bases, and 15 bases lay in between. CDR3 amino acids: CASSLVPGGTPYEQYF. CDR3 coding DNA: TGTGCCAGCAGCTTGGTCCCCGGGGGAACCCCCTACGAGCAGTACTTC. The full variable domain, completed using reference TRBV5-8 and TRBJ2-7, is EAGVTQSPTHLIKTRGQQATLRCSPISGHTSVYWYQQALGLGLQFLLWYDEGEERNRGNFPPRFSGRQFPNYSSELNVNALELEDSALYLCASSLVPGGTPYEQYFGPGTRLTVT.

The chain has TRBV5-6 and TRBJ2-1; 10 nucleotides agree with TRBD2. Germline lookup yields CDR1 SGHDT and CDR2 YYEEEE. The CDR3 is 16 amino acids. Trimming removed 4 bases from V and 4 bases from J; junction bases left unmatched: 8. The CDR3 nucleotides are TGTGCCAGCAGCCCGCCACCACTAGCGGGATACAATGAGCAGTTCTTC. Translating it yields CASSPPPLAGYNEQFF. Full variable domain (rest looked up from reference TRBV5-6 and TRBJ2-1): DAGVTQSPTHLIKTRGQQVTLRCSPKSGHDTVSWYQQALGQGPQFIFQYYEEEERQRGNFPDRFSGHQFPNYSSELNVNALLLGDSALYLCASSPPPLAGYNEQFFGPGTRLTVL.

This rearrangement joins TRBV2 to TRBJ2-7, with 7 bases lining up with TRBD1. Germline-derived CDR1 and CDR2 are SNHLY and FYNNEI. CDR3 length: 14 amino acids. Trimming took 6 bases from V and 0 from J; bases not matched to a gene: 5. CDR3 in amino acids: CASSDDRASYEQYF. The CDR3 DNA reads as TGTGCCAGCAGCGACGACAGGGCCTCCTACGAGCAGTACTTC.

This chain connects TRBV30 to TRBJ2-3, with D perhaps matching TRBD2 (5 bases). The CDR3 loop spans 13 amino acids. V was shortened by 5 bases and J by 0 bases, with 9 bases between the two germline ends. CDR1 is GTSNPN and CDR2 is SVGIG in the germline V gene (reference sequence). The DNA of the CDR3 is TGTGCCTGGGGTGGCGGGAGCACAGATACGCAGTATTTT. Its protein is CAWGGGSTDTQYF.

The J gene is TRBJ1-2, the V gene TRBV7-9; D is unclear. The V and J ends lost 2 bases and 7 bases respectively, with 17 bases between them. This CDR3 comprises 15 residues. Germline CDR1 reads SEHNR; CDR2 reads FQNEAQ (reference sequence). The CDR3 nucleotides read TGTGCCAGCAGCTTATTTACGGAAGGGTCGAGTGGCTACACCTTC. Its translation is CASSLFTEGSSGYTF.